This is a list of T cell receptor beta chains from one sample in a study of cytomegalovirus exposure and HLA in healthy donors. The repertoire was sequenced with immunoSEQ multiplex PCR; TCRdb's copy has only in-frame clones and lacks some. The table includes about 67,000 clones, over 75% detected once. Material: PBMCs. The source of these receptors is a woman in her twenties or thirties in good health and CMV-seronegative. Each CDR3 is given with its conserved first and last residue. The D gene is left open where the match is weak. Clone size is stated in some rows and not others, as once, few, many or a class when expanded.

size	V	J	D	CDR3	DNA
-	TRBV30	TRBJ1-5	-	CAWSALGGSQHF	TGTGCCTGGAGTGCCCTAGGGGGTTCCCAGCATTTT
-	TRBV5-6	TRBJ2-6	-	CASSLVVMGSPGANVLTF	TGTGCCAGCAGCTTGGTGGTGATGGGGAGCCCTGGGGCCAACGTCCTGACTTTC
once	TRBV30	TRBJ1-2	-	CAWKRRWGEGRYGYTF	TGTGCCTGGAAGAGGAGGTGGGGGGAGGGACGCTATGGCTACACCTTC
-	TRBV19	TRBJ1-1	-	CASVSTRDTEAFF	TGTGCCAGCGTTTCAACCCGGGACACTGAAGCTTTCTTT
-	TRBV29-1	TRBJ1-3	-	CSGGQGNTIYF	TGCAGCGGGGGCCAAGGAAACACCATATATTTT
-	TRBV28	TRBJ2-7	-	CASSIGGVSYEQYF	TGTGCCAGCAGTATTGGCGGCGTATCCTACGAGCAGTACTTC
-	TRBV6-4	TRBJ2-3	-	CASSDAGRGMDTQYF	TGTGCCAGCAGTGACGCAGGCAGGGGAATGGATACGCAGTATTTT
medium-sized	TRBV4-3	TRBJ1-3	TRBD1	CASSQGDRLLHGNTIYF	TGCGCCAGCAGCCAAGGGGACAGGTTATTACATGGAAACACCATATATTTT
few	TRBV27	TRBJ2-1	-	CASSLWQSVNEQFF	TGTGCCAGCAGTTTATGGCAGTCCGTCAATGAGCAGTTCTTC
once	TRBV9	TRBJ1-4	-	CASSVAPVEEKLFF	TGTGCCAGCAGCGTAGCCCCCGTCGAGGAAAAACTGTTTTTT
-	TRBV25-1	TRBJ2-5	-	CASSERHPGTQYF	TGTGCCAGCAGTGAGAGACATCCAGGGACCCAGTACTTC
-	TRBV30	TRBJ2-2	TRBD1	CAWVTGVNTGELFF	TGTGCCTGGGTTACAGGGGTAAACACCGGGGAGCTGTTTTTT
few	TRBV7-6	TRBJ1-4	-	CASSLTEGRRANEKLFF	TGTGCCAGCAGCTTAACGGAGGGGAGGCGAGCTAATGAAAAACTGTTTTTT
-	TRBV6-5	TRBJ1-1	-	CASSPQVNTEAFF	TGTGCCAGCAGCCCACAAGTGAACACTGAAGCTTTCTTT
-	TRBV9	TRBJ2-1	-	CASSYGDSGYNEQFF	TGTGCCAGCAGCTATGGGGATAGCGGATACAATGAGCAGTTCTTC
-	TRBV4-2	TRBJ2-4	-	CASSQVRGDSSRAAKNIQYF	TGTGCCAGCAGCCAAGTCAGGGGAGACTCGAGTCGGGCAGCCAAAAACATTCAGTACTTC
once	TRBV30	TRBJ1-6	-	CAWSVGQPNSPLHF	TGTGCCTGGAGTGTCGGACAGCCGAATTCACCCCTCCACTTT
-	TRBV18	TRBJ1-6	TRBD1	CASSPPGTGGSPLHF	TGTGCCAGCTCACCGCCCGGGACAGGCGGCTCACCCCTCCACTTT
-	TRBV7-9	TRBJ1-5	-	CASSSTGRNQPQHF	TGTGCCAGCAGCTCTACAGGTCGAAATCAGCCCCAGCATTTT
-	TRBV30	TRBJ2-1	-	CASTGVGDEQFF	TGTGCCTCGACGGGAGTTGGGGATGAGCAGTTCTTC
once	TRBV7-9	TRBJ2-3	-	CASSRQDRLTDTQYF	TGTGCCAGCAGCCGACAAGACAGGCTCACAGATACGCAGTATTTT
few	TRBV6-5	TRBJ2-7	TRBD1	CASSLGTGPSYEQYF	TGTGCCAGCAGTTTGGGGACAGGTCCCTCCTACGAGCAGTACTTC
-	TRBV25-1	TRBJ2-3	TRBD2	CASSERELTDTQYF	TGTGCCAGCAGTGAGCGGGAGCTCACAGATACGCAGTATTTT
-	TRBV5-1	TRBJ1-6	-	CASSVGQHNSPLHF	TGCGCCAGCAGCGTTGGACAGCATAATTCACCCCTCCACTTT
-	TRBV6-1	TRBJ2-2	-	CASSLRRYGELFF	TGTGCCAGCAGTCTTAGAAGATACGGGGAGCTGTTTTTT
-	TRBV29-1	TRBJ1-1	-	CSVDGGGYTEAFF	TGCAGCGTTGACGGGGGGGGATACACTGAAGCTTTCTTT
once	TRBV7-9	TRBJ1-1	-	CASSKSGGEGKAFF	TGTGCCAGCAGTAAATCCGGGGGAGAGGGAAAAGCTTTCTTT
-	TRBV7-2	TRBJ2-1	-	CASSPSRGVRNEQFF	TGTGCCAGCAGCCCCTCACGGGGAGTTCGCAATGAGCAGTTCTTC
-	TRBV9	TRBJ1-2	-	CASSVALRPYGYTF	TGTGCCAGCAGCGTAGCTCTCAGGCCTTATGGCTACACCTTC
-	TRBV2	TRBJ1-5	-	CASSDGERGRDNQPQHF	TGTGCCAGCAGTGATGGGGAACGTGGCAGGGATAATCAACCCCAGCATTTT
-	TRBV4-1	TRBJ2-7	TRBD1	CASSQNRGVDEQYF	TGCGCCAGCAGCCAGAACAGGGGGGTGGACGAGCAGTACTTC
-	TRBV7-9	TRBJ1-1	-	CASKLQNTEAFF	TGTGCCAGCAAGTTACAGAACACTGAAGCTTTCTTT
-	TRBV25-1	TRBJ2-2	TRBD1	CASSRQGGGELFF	TGTGCCAGCAGCAGACAGGGGGGCGGGGAGCTGTTTTTT
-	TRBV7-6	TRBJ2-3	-	CASSLDGLKLSTDTQYF	TGTGCCAGCAGCTTGGATGGACTAAAACTAAGCACAGATACGCAGTATTTT
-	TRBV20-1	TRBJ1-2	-	CSGEGSYGYTF	TGCAGTGGAGAGGGAAGTTATGGCTACACCTTC
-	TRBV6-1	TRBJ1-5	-	CASSDHRVVNQPQHF	TGTGCCAGCAGTGACCACAGGGTGGTCAATCAGCCCCAGCATTTT
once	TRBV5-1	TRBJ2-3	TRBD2	CASMASGRPDTQYF	TGCGCCAGCATGGCTAGCGGGAGACCAGATACGCAGTATTTT
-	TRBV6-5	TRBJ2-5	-	CASSYGGTQETQYF	TGTGCCAGCAGTTATGGAGGGACCCAAGAGACCCAGTACTTC
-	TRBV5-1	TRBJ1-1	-	CASSFTRDTEAFF	TGCGCCAGCAGCTTTACGAGGGACACTGAAGCTTTCTTT